Listed here are 30 T cell receptor beta chains from one sample, sequenced in a study of T cells in Graves' hyperthyroidism and ophthalmopathy. Amplified TCR beta CDR3 regions derived from RNA transcripts. First-round RT-PCR targeting the TCR CDR3 was performed with the HTBI primer set. One entry per CDR3 protein, called by TCRdb with MiXCR from the multiplex PCR reads. Seen here are 370,000 or so distinct CDR3 sequences, roughly 14% observed once, and the top ten hold roughly 20%. Sequencing was done on a sample of blood. All receptors derive from a man younger than 40 with Graves' hyperthyroidism that later progressed to Graves' ophthalmopathy.

This clonotype occurred once. The chain carries TRBV5-6 and TRBJ1-1, with D unresolved. Looked up from germline, CDR1 is SGHDT and CDR2 is YYEEEE. Trimming removed 0 bases from V and 6 bases from J, with 9 bases in between. The CDR3 length is 13 residues. The CDR3 loop reads CASSLVRGSEAFF. The CDR3 DNA reads as TGTGCCAGCAGCTTGGTCCGGGGATCTGAAGCTTTCTTT.

This clonotype was observed at least ten times. The chain is built from TRBV20-1 and TRBJ2-1; 8 bases align to TRBD2. Germline CDR1 DFQATT, CDR2 SNEGSKA (reference sequence). The V segment lost 5 bases and the J segment 3 bases; nucleotides outside the gene matches: 6. The CDR3 is 14 amino acids. CDR3 coding DNA: TGCAGTGCTGTAGCGGGGAGAATCTACAATGAGCAGTTCTTC. It encodes CSAVAGRIYNEQFF.

There are many counts of this clonotype. The J gene is TRBJ1-6, the V gene TRBV2; 7 bases line up with TRBD1. Germline CDR1 reads SNHLY; CDR2 reads FYNNEI. CDR3 length: 15 amino acids. V lost 3 bases and J lost 9; bases outside the gene matches: 8. DNA of the CDR3: TGTGCCAGCAGTGACCGCACAGGGGTTAGTTCACCCCTCCACTTT. This translates into CASSDRTGVSSPLHF.

V usage is TRBV5-1 and J usage is TRBJ2-1, with 10 bases lining up with TRBD2. V shed 5 bases, J shed 1 base, and the junction held 0 bases outside the gene matches. The CDR3 sequence is 14 residues long. Looked up from germline, CDR1 is SGHRS and CDR2 is YFSETQ. The CDR3 sequence: CASRAGGSYNEQFF. The CDR3 nucleotides are TGCGCCAGCAGAGCGGGGGGGTCCTACAATGAGCAGTTCTTC. Together with reference TRBV5-1 and TRBJ2-1, the CDR3 gives the full variable domain: KAGVTQTPRYLIKTRGQQVTLSCSPISGHRSVSWYQQTPGQGLQFLFEYFSETQRNKGNFPGRFSGRQFSNSRSEMNVSTLELGDSALYLCASRAGGSYNEQFFGPGTRLTVL.

This clonotype was observed a handful of times. The chain recombines TRBV6-6 with TRBJ1-6; a weak D match, TRBD1 (6 bases). V dropped 2 bases and J dropped 8 bases, with 13 bases sitting between them. The germline V gene has CDR1 MNHNY and CDR2 SVGAGI (reference sequence). The CDR3 is 15 residues long. The CDR3 loop is CASSYEARGDSPLHF. In DNA form, the CDR3 reads TGTGCCAGCAGTTACGAGGCCAGGGGAGATTCACCCCTCCACTTT.

This clonotype was recorded a few times. The chain combines TRBV5-1 with TRBJ2-1; D might be TRBD2 (5 bases). The germline V gene has CDR1 SGHRS and CDR2 YFSETQ. V was trimmed by 3 bases and J by 7 bases, leaving 17 bases between them. The CDR3 extends over 15 amino acids. The CDR3 sequence: CASSCPGSRLNEQFF. The CDR3 bases are TGCGCCAGCAGCTGCCCGGGATCCAGACTGAATGAGCAGTTCTTC.

There are a few counts of this clonotype. The V and J genes are TRBV28 and TRBJ1-6, with D unclear. The CDR3 covers 14 residues. The germline V gene encodes CDR1 MDHEN and CDR2 SYDVKM. Between the trimmed V and J ends, which lost 6 bases and 9 bases, there was a span of 15 bases. The DNA for the CDR3 is TGTGCCAGCAGCCCGGGCCCCGGGGTTTCACCCCTCCACTTT. Amino acid sequence: CASSPGPGVSPLHF.

The chain recombines TRBV20-1 with TRBJ2-3; TRBD2 matches 8 bases. The CDR3 sequence is 14 residues long. The germline CDR1 and CDR2 sequences are DFQATT and SNEGSKA (reference sequence). V lost 5 bases and J lost 7; bases outside the gene matches: 11. As DNA, the CDR3 is TGCAGTGCTCCATCGGGGGGGGGGCCGTATACGCAGTATTTT. Encoded protein: CSAPSGGGPYTQYF.

This clonotype was observed at least ten times. V usage is TRBV20-1 and J usage is TRBJ1-5, with D maybe TRBD1 (6 bases). This CDR3 has 15 residues. Trimming took off 3 bases at V and 3 bases at J, with 15 bases between the two ends. Germline V lookup: CDR1 DFQATT, CDR2 SNEGSKA (reference sequence). CDR3 residues: CSASPGTQLNQPQHF. The CDR3 DNA reads as TGCAGTGCTAGTCCCGGGACACAGCTCAATCAGCCCCAGCATTTT.

At least ten counts were recorded for this clonotype. The chain carries TRBV2 and TRBJ1-6, with D possibly matching TRBD1 (5 bases). The CDR3 length is 15 residues. Deletions cut 6 bases from V and 7 bases from J, with 16 bases between. CDR1 is SNHLY and CDR2 is FYNNEI in the germline V gene. This chain's CDR3 is CASRPPGQENSPLHF. The CDR3 region has the DNA TGTGCCAGCAGACCCCCAGGACAAGAGAATTCACCCCTCCACTTT.

The V and J genes are TRBV20-1 and TRBJ2-7; 9 bases map to TRBD1. The J segment lost 0 bases and the V segment lost 1 base, leaving 4 bases of the junction unmatched. The germline V gene encodes CDR1 DFQATT and CDR2 SNEGSKA (reference sequence). This CDR3 has 15 amino acids. In nucleotides, the CDR3 is TGCAGTGCTAGAGGAAACAGGGGGCCCTCCTACGAGCAGTACTTC. Translating gives CSARGNRGPSYEQYF.

A word on this clonotype: A read error is possible here, since a much larger clone lies one base away. V is TRBV5-4 and J is TRBJ2-1, with D uncertain. Germline V CDR1 and CDR2: SGHNT, YYREEE (reference sequence). This CDR3 has 11 residues. Here the CDR3 reads CASSLEYEQSF. Written as DNA, the CDR3 is TGTGCCAGCAGCTTGGAGTATGAGCAGTCCTTC.

The chain has TRBV29-1 and TRBJ2-7, with D unresolved. The V end lost 6 bases, the J end lost 0 bases, and 12 bases lay between the germline ends. CDR1 is SQVTM, CDR2 ANQGSEA, per germline. The CDR3 is 13 residues long. CDR3 bases: TGCAGCGTAGAGAGGCTCCTCTCCTACGAGCAGTACTTC. Residues: CSVERLLSYEQYF.

The sample holds many counts of this clonotype. The chain recombines TRBV28 with TRBJ1-5, with D tentatively TRBD1 (5 bases). The CDR3 contains 13 residues. The V gene's germline CDR1 is MDHEN and CDR2 SYDVKM. V shed 6 bases and J shed 4 bases, with 10 bases lying between them. CDR3 nucleotide sequence: TGTGCCAGCAGCTGGGGGGGGAATCAGCCCCAGCATTTT. It translates to CASSWGGNQPQHF.

A few counts support this clonotype. The V call is TRBV18, the J call TRBJ1-5; TRBD1 matches at 7 bases. The CDR3 runs to 14 residues. J was trimmed by 6 bases and V by 2 bases; bases with no gene match: 4. Germline CDR1 KGHSH, CDR2 LQKENI. The CDR3 spells CASSPGTESQPQHF. CDR3 nucleotide sequence: TGTGCCAGCTCACCAGGGACAGAGAGTCAGCCCCAGCATTTT.

This clonotype was observed many times. This chain links TRBV10-3 with TRBJ2-3, with 7 bases aligning to TRBD1. There are 15 residues in the CDR3. Trimming took 3 bases from V and 2 from J; bases not matched to a gene: 5. Looked up from germline, CDR1 is ENHRY and CDR2 is SYGVKD. CDR3 sequence (DNA): TGTGCCATCAGTGACCAGGGGGTAGACACAGATACGCAGTATTTT. Encoded protein: CAISDQGVDTDTQYF.

Notes on this clonotype: This may come from a read error, since a much larger clone is one base off. The conserved phenylalanine or tryptophan is not found at the CDR3 terminus, so this likely reflects a read error. The rearrangement uses TRBV29-1 and TRBJ1-2, with D possibly matching TRBD1 (6 bases). Germline CDR1 is SQVTM and CDR2 is ANQGSEA. This CDR3 is 13 amino acids long. V was cut by 7 bases and J by 2 bases, with 14 bases left in between. The CDR3 DNA sequence: TGCAGCGCACTCAGGGGCGAAAACTATGGCTACACCTTA. Translation: CSALRGENYGYTL.

The chain couples TRBV30 to TRBJ1-2; D uncertain. The germline gives CDR1 GTSNPN, CDR2 SVGIG (reference sequence). This CDR3 contains 11 residues. V lost 5 bases to trimming and J lost 5 bases, with 9 bases between them. CDR3 sequence reads: CAWELNYGYTF. Here the CDR3 DNA reads TGTGCCTGGGAGCTAAATTATGGCTACACCTTC.

This clonotype was picked up many times. The rearrangement links TRBV12-3 or TRBV12-4 to TRBJ2-5; perhaps TRBD1 as D (5 bases). CDR3 size: 13 residues. Trimming took off 7 bases at V and 1 base at J, with 10 bases between the two ends. The CDR3 reads CASTDQGQETQYF. CDR3 DNA: TGTGCCAGCACCGACCAGGGCCAAGAGACCCAGTACTTC.

This rearrangement joins TRBV2 to TRBJ2-6; D call uncertain. Germline CDR1 SNHLY, CDR2 FYNNEI. This CDR3 spans 15 amino acids. V gave up 8 bases and J gave up 0 bases, with 11 bases separating them. The CDR3 nucleotides are TGTGCCAGCCTCGTCAGGACCTCTGGGGCCAACGTCCTGACTTTC. Protein sequence: CASLVRTSGANVLTF.

In this sample, this clonotype turned up many times. J is TRBJ2-7 and V is TRBV12-3 or TRBV12-4, with D maybe TRBD1 (5 bases). The CDR3 is 15 amino acids. V dropped 3 bases and J dropped 3 bases, with 15 bases sitting between them. CDR3 region: CASSFGQGASYEQYF. The CDR3 DNA reads as TGTGCCAGCAGTTTCGGACAAGGGGCCAGCTACGAGCAGTACTTC.

The chain employs TRBV5-1 and TRBJ1-4, with D perhaps matching TRBD1 (6 bases). Trimming left V 4 bases short and J 8 bases short, with 21 bases between. CDR3 length equals 16 residues. Germline V lookup: CDR1 SGHRS, CDR2 YFSETQ. CDR3 DNA sequence: TGCGCCAGCAGCCCTGGCTGGGGGGGCTTGGACGAAAAACTGTTTTTT. Protein sequence: CASSPGWGGLDEKLFF.

The V call is TRBV28, the J call TRBJ1-2; D possibly corresponds to TRBD1 (6 bases). V gave up 8 bases and J gave up 8 bases, with 15 bases separating them. The CDR3 consists of 12 residues. The germline gives CDR1 MDHEN, CDR2 SYDVKM. CDR3 DNA: TGTGCCAGCGGAAGGTGGGGGGGCGGCTACACCTTC. Protein product: CASGRWGGGYTF.

J is TRBJ1-2 and V is TRBV7-8; TRBD1 matches at 7 bases. V shed 1 base and J 4 bases; nucleotides not matched to a gene: 6. CDR1 is SGHVS and CDR2 is FQNEAQ in the germline V gene. There are 15 residues in the CDR3. In DNA form, the CDR3 reads TGTGCCAGCAGCTTAGGACAGGGACACTCCTATGGCTACACCTTC. As protein: CASSLGQGHSYGYTF. Using reference TRBV7-8 and TRBJ1-2 for the parts outside the CDR3, the full variable domain is GAGVSQSPRYKVAKRGQDVALRCDPISGHVSLFWYQQALGQGPEFLTYFQNEAQLDKSGLPSDRFFAERPEGSVSTLKIQRTQQEDSAVYLCASSLGQGHSYGYTFGSGTRLTVV.

The table lists this clonotype with many counts. The rearrangement joins TRBV2 to TRBJ1-6; the D is unclear. Trimming took 2 bases from V and 8 from J, leaving 10 bases between them. CDR3 length: 14 amino acids. Germline CDR1 is SNHLY and CDR2 is FYNNEI. The CDR3 DNA reads as TGTGCCAGCAGTGAACTTAGGCCCGATTCACCCCTCCACTTT. Translation gives CASSELRPDSPLHF.

The CDR3 DNA sequence: TGTGCCAGCAGCTTTCAGGGGGATGAAAAACTGTTTTTT. Amino acids: CASSFQGDEKLFF. The chain recombines TRBV7-6 with TRBJ1-4, with 7 bases fitting TRBD1. In germline, CDR1 is SGHVS, CDR2 FNYEAQ. The CDR3 has 13 amino acids. Trimming removed 3 bases from V and 6 bases from J; junction bases left unmatched: 1.

This clonotype was counted a few times. This could be a read error, since a much larger clone is one nucleotide away. V is TRBV6-2 or TRBV6-3 and J is TRBJ2-5; D is unclear. Per the germline V gene, CDR1 is MNHEY and CDR2 is SVGEGT. The ends were cut back, 0 bases at V and 1 base at J, with 15 bases in the middle. This CDR3 has 17 amino acids. Here the CDR3 reads CASSYSLAVSSQETQYF. The CDR3 coding sequence is TGTGCCAGCAGTTACTCTTTAGCAGTATCAAGCCAAGAGACCCAGTACTTC.

In its sample, this clonotype was seen many times. The rearrangement joins TRBV7-8 to TRBJ2-3, with 8 bases fitting TRBD1. V was pared by 7 bases and J by 2 bases, with 8 bases of the junction left unmatched. Germline CDR1 SGHVS, CDR2 FQNEAQ. The CDR3 covers 15 residues. CDR3 nucleotides: TGTGCCAGCACCACACGGACAGGGCACACAGATACGCAGTATTTT. Its protein is CASTTRTGHTDTQYF.

This clonotype was seen ten or more times. The rearrangement joins TRBV27 to TRBJ1-4; D not resolved. In germline, CDR1 is MNHEY, CDR2 SMNVEV (reference sequence). CDR3 length: 15 residues. The V and J ends lost 3 bases and 0 bases respectively, with 8 bases between them. Here the CDR3 reads CASSFRYTTNEKLFF. CDR3 nucleotide sequence: TGTGCCAGCAGTTTTCGTTATACAACTAATGAAAAACTGTTTTTT. Combining the CDR3 with reference TRBV27 and TRBJ1-4 gives the whole variable domain EAQVTQNPRYLITVTGKKLTVTCSQNMNHEYMSWYRQDPGLGLRQIYYSMNVEVTDKGDVPEGYKVSRKEKRNFPLILESPSPNQTSLYFCASSFRYTTNEKLFFGSGTQLSVL.

J is TRBJ1-6 and V is TRBV18; D gene ambiguous. Germline values: CDR1 KGHSH, CDR2 LQKENI. Trimming took 3 bases from V and 0 from J, leaving 9 bases between them. This CDR3 is 16 amino acids long. CDR3 sequence: CASSPELSSYNSPLHF. The DNA of the CDR3 is TGTGCCAGCTCACCGGAATTGAGCTCCTATAATTCACCCCTCCACTTT. Supplemented by reference TRBV18 and TRBJ1-6, the full variable domain reads NAGVMQNPRHLVRRRGQEARLRCSPMKGHSHVYWYRQLPEEGLKFMVYLQKENIIDESGMPKERFSAEFPKEGPSILRIQQVVRGDSAAYFCASSPELSSYNSPLHFGNGTRLTVT.